This TCR beta chain stems from a study of T cell responses to AZD1222 COVID-19 vaccine. The CDR3 has 13 residues. Germline V gene sequence: CDR1 ENHRY, CDR2 SYGVKD. V was pared by 5 bases and J by 5 bases, with 3 bases of the junction left unmatched. TCRdb's table, derived via immunoSEQ multiplex PCR, lists solely in-frame clones and lacks some. This table has roughly 140,000 clones, approximately 91% appearing once. As regards this clone: What it binds is not known.

The study, taken as a whole, reports: Baseline antibody screening turned up just a handful of seropositive AZD1222 recipients.

The rearrangement uses TRBV10-3 and TRBJ2-5; TRBD1 agrees at 9 bases. The sequencing here drew on peripheral blood, taken 28 days after the second AZD1222 dose. The sequence was collected from an adult who received the AZD1222 COVID-19 vaccine. The CDR3 sequence: CAISTQGAETQYF. The CDR3 region has the DNA TGTGCCATCAGTACACAGGGGGCTGAGACCCAGTACTTC.